These 23 T cell receptor beta chains were sequenced from one sample in a study of early T cells in non-severe SARS-CoV-2 infection. MiXCR, applied by TCRdb to the 5' RACE reads, yields one record per CDR3 protein. The repertoire holds about 43,000 distinct CDR3 sequences, with approximately 11% as singletons. Sequencing was carried out using whole blood. The receptors originated from an adult who was a healthcare worker with PCR-confirmed SARS-CoV-2 infection or an uninfected control (not recorded which).

This sequence joins TRBV19 and TRBJ2-1, with TRBD1 matching 9 bases. Germline V CDR1 and CDR2: LNHDA, SQIVND (reference sequence). J gave up 6 bases and V 1 base, and 13 bases lay outside the gene matches. This CDR3 contains 18 residues. The CDR3 DNA reads TGTGCCAGTAGTATAGCCTTTTCCCGGGACAGGGCTCGCAATGAGCAGTTCTTC. Translation gives CASSIAFSRDRARNEQFF.

The table lists this clonotype with a few counts. The chain joins TRBV28 to TRBJ2-1, with 8 positions matching TRBD2. This CDR3 contains 15 residues. Germline CDR1 reads MDHEN; CDR2 reads SYDVKM. The ends lost 1 base at V and 6 bases at J; junction bases unmatched: 5. The CDR3 loop is CASSLSSSGANEQFF. The CDR3 DNA reads TGTGCCAGCAGTTTATCAAGTAGCGGGGCCAATGAGCAGTTCTTC.

CDR3 residues: CASSPSSTTGELFF. The CDR3 DNA is TGTGCCAGCAGCCCGTCATCTACCACCGGGGAGCTGTTTTTT. The chain combines TRBV9 with TRBJ2-2; D is unresolved. CDR3 length: 14 residues. Trimming pared 4 bases from V and 4 bases from J, leaving 11 bases between. The germline V gene has CDR1 SGDLS and CDR2 YYNGEE.

This clonotype has only a few counts. The CDR3 DNA sequence: TGTGCCAGCAGTTACTTCGATGACGGTTATAGCAATCAGCCCCAGCATTTT. It translates to CASSYFDDGYSNQPQHF. The rearrangement joins TRBV6-5 to TRBJ1-5, with no clear D. Deletions cut 1 base from V and 0 bases from J, with 13 bases between. The CDR3 is 17 residues long. In germline, CDR1 is MNHEY, CDR2 SVGAGI.

The V and J genes are TRBV19 and TRBJ2-2; the D is unclear. Germline V CDR1 and CDR2: LNHDA, SQIVND (reference sequence). The CDR3 covers 14 residues. Trimming took 6 bases from V and 3 from J, leaving 11 bases between them. The DNA for the CDR3 is TGTGCCAGTAGGTCCAATGAGTACACCGGGGAGCTGTTTTTT. It encodes CASRSNEYTGELFF.

This chain connects TRBV6-5 to TRBJ2-2; maybe TRBD1 (6 bases). Between the trimmed V and J ends, which lost 4 bases and 7 bases, there was a span of 10 bases. This CDR3 region has 13 residues. In germline, CDR1 is MNHEY, CDR2 SVGAGI. CDR3 protein: CASSFTGFGELFF. The CDR3 bases are TGTGCCAGCAGTTTTACAGGGTTCGGGGAGCTGTTTTTT.

The sample holds a few counts of this clonotype. V gene TRBV6-5 combines with J gene TRBJ2-7; TRBD1 aligns across 9 bases. The CDR3 has 14 residues. Germline CDR1 is MNHEY and CDR2 is SVGAGI. J was trimmed by 3 bases and V by 4 bases; bases with no gene match: 4. The CDR3 reads CASSLGQGNYEQYF. The CDR3 DNA follows: TGTGCCAGCAGTTTAGGACAGGGGAACTACGAGCAGTACTTC.

On this clonotype: This clone may be a read error of a much larger clone one base away. CDR3 in DNA: TGCAGTGCCCTCCCACCAGCGGGGGCAGGAGATACGCAGTATTTT. Translating gives CSALPPAGAGDTQYF. The V gene is TRBV20-1, the J gene TRBJ2-3; the match to TRBD2 covers 8 bases. Trimming at V came to 6 bases and at J to 5 bases, leaving 13 bases not matched to a gene. Germline V CDR1 and CDR2: DFQATT, SNEGSKA (reference sequence). This CDR3 is 15 amino acids long.

This clonotype was detected ten times or more. The chain uses TRBV29-1 and TRBJ1-4; D gene uncertain. Germline CDR1 SQVTM, CDR2 ANQGSEA. V lost 5 bases and J lost 5, with 9 bases in between. This CDR3 is built from 12 residues. The CDR3 DNA is TGCAGCGTTTCCGAACAGAATGAAAAACTGTTTTTT. Encoded protein: CSVSEQNEKLFF.

This clonotype came up many times. The chain recombines TRBV27 with TRBJ2-7, with D unclear. The germline V and J ends were trimmed by 5 bases and 3 bases, with 8 bases remaining between them. This CDR3 has 12 amino acids. The germline V gene encodes CDR1 MNHEY and CDR2 SMNVEV (reference sequence). CDR3 coding DNA: TGTGCCAGCAGTAGAGACCGCTACGAGCAGTACTTC. This translates into CASSRDRYEQYF.

The chain recombines TRBV29-1 with TRBJ1-4; D is unclear. CDR3 length equals 10 residues. V was pared by 5 bases and J by 11 bases, with 9 bases between. The germline V gene encodes CDR1 SQVTM and CDR2 ANQGSEA. CDR3 in DNA: TGCAGCGTTCTGGGTGTGAAACTGTTTTTT. It is translated as CSVLGVKLFF.

The chain links TRBV29-1 to TRBJ1-2, with D hard to call. V dropped 0 bases and J dropped 0 bases, with 11 bases sitting between them. This CDR3 contains 15 residues. Germline V gives CDR1 SQVTM, CDR2 ANQGSEA. CDR3 sequence: CSVEDSPGPNYGYTF. The CDR3 nucleotides are TGCAGCGTTGAAGATTCCCCAGGACCTAACTATGGCTACACCTTC.

This clonotype turned up a few times. V usage is TRBV20-1 and J usage is TRBJ2-7; the D is unclear. The CDR3 consists of 15 residues. The germline V and J ends were trimmed by 0 bases and 0 bases, with 12 bases remaining between them. The germline V gene encodes CDR1 DFQATT and CDR2 SNEGSKA (reference sequence). The CDR3 bases are TGCAGTGCTAGAGATGTAGAGATGGGCTCCTACGAGCAGTACTTC. Its protein product is CSARDVEMGSYEQYF.

The V and J genes are TRBV7-2 and TRBJ2-5; 11 nucleotides match TRBD2. Germline CDR1 is SGHTA and CDR2 is FQGNSA. After removal of 3 bases from V and 3 bases from J, the junction contained 3 bases not matched to a gene. The CDR3 runs 15 residues. This chain's CDR3 is CASSFSGGAKETQYF. As DNA, the CDR3 is TGTGCCAGCAGCTTTAGCGGGGGGGCGAAAGAGACCCAGTACTTC.

This chain uses TRBV7-6 with TRBJ2-1; no clear D. The germline CDR1 and CDR2 sequences are SGHVS and FNYEAQ. The V end was cut by 3 bases, the J end by 9 bases, with 6 bases between. The CDR3 sequence is 11 residues long. The chain's CDR3 is CASSFRGEQFF. In nucleotides, the CDR3 is TGTGCCAGCAGCTTTAGAGGTGAGCAGTTCTTC. Full variable domain (rest looked up from reference TRBV7-6 and TRBJ2-1): GAGVSQSPRYKVTKRGQDVALRCDPISGHVSLYWYRQALGQGPEFLTYFNYEAQQDKSGLPNDRFSAERPEGSISTLTIQRTEQRDSAMYRCASSFRGEQFFGPGTRLTVL.

This clonotype was observed at least ten times. The chain combines TRBV7-2 with TRBJ2-4; possibly TRBD1 for D (5 bases). Trimming pared 5 bases from V and 5 bases from J, leaving 19 bases between. Germline V lookup: CDR1 SGHTA, CDR2 FQGNSA. There are 16 residues in the CDR3. The CDR3 DNA follows: TGTGCCAGCAGCAAAACTATGGGGCAGGGTGAAAACATTCAGTACTTC. Protein product: CASSKTMGQGENIQYF.

In this sample, this clonotype turned up a few times. This chain connects TRBV9 to TRBJ1-4, with 7 nucleotides matching TRBD1. The CDR3 loop spans 15 amino acids. Germline-derived CDR1 and CDR2 are SGDLS and YYNGEE. V was pared by 0 bases and J by 6 bases, with 5 bases of the junction left unmatched. The DNA of the CDR3 is TGTGCCAGCAGCGTAGACCCGGGACAGCATGAAAAACTGTTTTTT. Translated: CASSVDPGQHEKLFF.

This clonotype occurred many times. V and J are TRBV6-2 or TRBV6-3 and TRBJ2-1; D call uncertain. CDR3 size: 16 residues. The V gene lost 2 bases and the J gene lost 6 bases, with 17 bases spanning the gap. Germline-derived CDR1 and CDR2 are MNHEY and SVGEGT. CDR3 amino acids: CASSYGWTFSFNEQFF. The CDR3, as DNA: TGTGCCAGCAGTTACGGGTGGACCTTTTCTTTCAATGAGCAGTTCTTC.

The chain is built from TRBV4-3 and TRBJ1-2; D is possibly TRBD1 (5 bases). CDR1 is LGHNA, CDR2 YSLEER, per germline. The V end lost 0 bases, the J end lost 4 bases, and 12 bases lay between the germline ends. CDR3 length: 15 amino acids. In DNA form, the CDR3 reads TGCGCCAGCAGCCAAGATGCGATGGGGGGCTATGGCTACACCTTC. Protein: CASSQDAMGGYGYTF.

This clonotype was seen a few times. The chain couples TRBV25-1 to TRBJ2-6, with no clear D. Germline CDR1 reads MGHDK; CDR2 reads SYGVNS. V lost 4 bases and J lost 2, with 3 bases in between. The CDR3 spans 13 residues. CDR3 sequence: CASSVTGANVLTF. In DNA, the CDR3 is TGTGCCAGCAGTGTTACTGGGGCCAACGTCCTGACTTTC. Complete variable domain (other parts from reference TRBV25-1 and TRBJ2-6): EADIYQTPRYLVIGTGKKITLECSQTMGHDKMYWYQQDPGMELHLIHYSYGVNSTEKGDLSSESTVSRIRTEHFPLTLESARPSHTSQYLCASSVTGANVLTFGAGSRLTVL.

This clonotype was counted ten times or more. V is TRBV12-3 or TRBV12-4 and J is TRBJ2-3; 8 bases map to TRBD2. With V trimmed by 8 bases and J by 8 bases, 12 bases remained unmatched. The CDR3 is made up of 14 amino acids. CDR3 sequence: CASELGLAAGTQYF. The CDR3 DNA reads TGTGCCAGCGAGTTAGGACTAGCCGCCGGTACGCAGTATTTT.

This clonotype was counted at least ten times. V gene TRBV6-2 or TRBV6-3 combines with J gene TRBJ1-3, with D hard to call. V was cut by 6 bases and J by 2 bases, with 14 bases left in between. The germline V gene encodes CDR1 MNHEY and CDR2 SVGEGT. This CDR3 comprises 15 residues. CDR3 sequence (DNA): TGTGCCAGCAGCTATGGAAGGCCCCCTGGAAACACCATATATTTT. It translates to CASSYGRPPGNTIYF.

This clonotype was recorded many times. The chain has TRBV29-1 and TRBJ2-5; D not resolved. Trimming shortened V by 1 base and J by 3 bases, and 9 bases separated the two germline ends. The CDR3 loop spans 13 amino acids. The germline gives CDR1 SQVTM, CDR2 ANQGSEA. CDR3 sequence reads: CSVEVNRKETQYF. For the CDR3, the DNA is TGCAGCGTTGAAGTGAATAGGAAAGAGACCCAGTACTTC.